A selection of T cell receptor beta chains follows, all from one sample in a study of T cells after yellow fever vaccination. Each CDR3 protein gets one entry after TCRdb re-called the 5' RACE reads with MiXCR. Of about 430,000 distinct CDR3 sequences in the sample, roughly a sixth were seen once. This sample comprised PBMCs, obtained before the yellow fever booster vaccination. These receptors all stem from a man between 18 and 29 years old who received the YFV17D yellow fever vaccine. Each CDR3 is given without its conserved first and last residue.

V gene: TRBV29-1; CDR3 protein: SDRGNYGYT
V gene: TRBV9; CDR3 protein: ASSVSQGLGYT
V gene: TRBV7-9; CDR3 protein: ASSLDVNEKLF
V gene: TRBV4-1; CDR3 protein: ASSQEGAGVADTQY
V gene: TRBV12-3/TRBV12-4; CDR3 protein: ASSGQTGPPLH
V gene: TRBV7-2; CDR3 protein: ASSLGTTQYTDTQY
V gene: TRBV7-2; CDR3 protein: ASSLVRQGWGQPQH
V gene: TRBV5-4; CDR3 protein: ASSLDADNTGELF
V gene: TRBV5-1; CDR3 protein: DSMLMETDTQY
V gene: TRBV5-1; CDR3 protein: ASSQGLPSTDTQY
V gene: TRBV12-3/TRBV12-4; CDR3 protein: ASRPQGSQSPLH
V gene: TRBV5-4; CDR3 protein: ASSFLTYEQY
V gene: TRBV7-2; CDR3 protein: ASRPEGGADTQY
V gene: TRBV15; CDR3 protein: ATSRDRSMDAGELF
V gene: TRBV28; CDR3 protein: ASSPPTGGGSGANVLT
V gene: TRBV4-3; CDR3 protein: ASSHPGGYEQY
V gene: TRBV6-2/TRBV6-3; CDR3 protein: ASSYATYEQY
V gene: TRBV29-1; CDR3 protein: SARGDSRTDTQY
V gene: TRBV27; CDR3 protein: ASSLGGPTPYEQF
V gene: TRBV21-1; CDR3 protein: ASSFCGGQDY
V gene: TRBV9; CDR3 protein: ASSAGTSGRLQY
V gene: TRBV7-2; CDR3 protein: ASSLRQHSGANVLT
V gene: TRBV10-3; CDR3 protein: AISESEASLLNTQY
V gene: TRBV20-1; CDR3 protein: SATGLADQETQY
V gene: TRBV12-3/TRBV12-4; CDR3 protein: ASRRLLSSGDSYNEQF
V gene: TRBV6-5; CDR3 protein: ASSQAGTHNSPLH
V gene: TRBV7-2; CDR3 protein: ASSWDRQPQH
V gene: TRBV7-9; CDR3 protein: ASSFPLTRSYNEQF
V gene: TRBV15; CDR3 protein: ATSSDRDLINFYEQY
V gene: TRBV20-1; CDR3 protein: SSVERGFGNIQY
V gene: TRBV7-9; CDR3 protein: ASSLRERSTDTQY